The present T cell receptor beta chain was sequenced within a study of a mutant IDH1 vaccine in newly diagnosed glioma. This clone was counted once. This CDR3 is built from 15 residues. Germline V gene sequence: CDR1 MNHEY, CDR2 SVGAGI. V was pared by 2 bases and J by 4 bases, with 4 bases of the junction left unmatched. Only in-frame clones appear in the TCRdb table, and some are missing; sequencing was by immunoSEQ multiplex PCR. The sample includes around 92,000 clones, approximately 90% seen only once; the top ten take approximately 0.58%. The time point here: baseline, week 1 (first vaccination visit). Treatment defined: pre-vaccination baseline after standard-of-care therapy.

The clonotype was recovered from a woman in her fifties or sixties with glioma. This chain links TRBV6-5 with TRBJ2-7, with 11 positions matching TRBD2. The sequenced sample was PBMCs, obtained from a glioma patient treated with radiotherapy, temozolomide or both. This chain's CDR3 is CASSYIAGGVYEQYF. The CDR3, as DNA: TGTGCCAGCAGTTACATAGCGGGAGGGGTATACGAGCAGTACTTC.